The source of this T cell receptor beta chain is a study of cytomegalovirus exposure and HLA in healthy donors. A multiplex PCR was run with 60 Vbeta primers and 13 Jbeta primers. Clones were sequenced by immunoSEQ multiplex PCR, and TCRdb holds only the in-frame ones, with some missing. Of 110,000 to 150,000 clones listed, over 65% are singletons. There are 16 residues in the CDR3. The sequenced sample consisted of PBMCs. The clonotype originates from a woman in her twenties or thirties in good health and CMV-seronegative. The chain combines TRBV21-1 with TRBJ2-4; TRBD2 reflects the table's D call only, with no check against the DNA. TRBV21-1 has pseudogene status. In DNA form, the CDR3 reads TGTGCCAGCAGCAAATGGGCAAAGCCGGGGTTAGGTAGTTGGTACTTC. Protein sequence: CASSKWAKPGLGSWYF.